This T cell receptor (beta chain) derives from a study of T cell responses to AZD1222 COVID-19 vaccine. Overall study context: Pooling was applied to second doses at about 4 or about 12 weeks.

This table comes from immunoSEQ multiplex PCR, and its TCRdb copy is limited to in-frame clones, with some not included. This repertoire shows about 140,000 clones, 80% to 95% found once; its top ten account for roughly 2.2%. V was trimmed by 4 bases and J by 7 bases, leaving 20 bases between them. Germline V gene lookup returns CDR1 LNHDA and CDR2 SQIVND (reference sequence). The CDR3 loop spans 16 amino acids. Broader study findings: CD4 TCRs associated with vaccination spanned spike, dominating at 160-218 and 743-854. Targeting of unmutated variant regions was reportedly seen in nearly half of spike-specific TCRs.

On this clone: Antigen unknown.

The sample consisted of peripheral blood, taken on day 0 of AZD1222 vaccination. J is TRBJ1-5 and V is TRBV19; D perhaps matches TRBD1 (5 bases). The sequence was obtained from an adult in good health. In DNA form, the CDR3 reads TGTGCCAGTAGTAAGGTGGCGGGGGTAGATAACCAGCCCCAGCATTTT. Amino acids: CASSKVAGVDNQPQHF.